Shown below are 24 T cell receptor beta chains from a single sample sequenced in a study of T cells in Graves' hyperthyroidism and ophthalmopathy. RNA transcripts served as the template for amplifying TCR beta CDR3 regions. RT-PCR in the first round (using the HTBI primer set) targeted the TCR CDR3. Each CDR3 protein gets one entry after TCRdb re-called the multiplex PCR reads with MiXCR. The data hold hundreds of thousands of distinct CDR3 sequences, with over 15% observed a single time. Sequencing was done on a sample of blood. These receptors were collected from a woman between 50 and 59 years old with Graves' hyperthyroidism that later progressed to Graves' ophthalmopathy.

As concerns this clonotype: Sequence at one end of the junction differs from germline and may be a read error. The rearrangement joins TRBV12-3 or TRBV12-4 to TRBJ1-4, with D tentatively TRBD1 (5 bases). The CDR3 has 13 residues. The CDR3 spells CAGSFQGGEKLFF. CDR3 sequence (DNA): TGTGCCGGCAGTTTTCAGGGAGGGGAAAAACTGTTTTTT.

V is TRBV5-1 and J is TRBJ2-5; D gene ambiguous. V was shortened by 4 bases and J by 2 bases, with 12 bases between the two germline ends. The CDR3 consists of 14 residues. The V gene's germline CDR1 is SGHRS and CDR2 YFSETQ. CDR3 nucleotides: TGCGCCAGCAGCCCGGATAGGAGACAAGAGACCCAGTACTTC. Protein product: CASSPDRRQETQYF.

This sequence joins TRBV20-1 and TRBJ2-7; D not resolved. The CDR3 length is 17 residues. V was trimmed by 3 bases and J by 2 bases, leaving 23 bases between them. The V gene's germline CDR1 is DFQATT and CDR2 SNEGSKA (reference sequence). CDR3 region: CSASLPDPGPRAYEQYF. The DNA of the CDR3 is TGCAGTGCTAGTCTACCGGACCCGGGCCCTCGGGCCTACGAGCAGTACTTC.

CDR3 protein: CASSLVGELSYEQYF. The CDR3 DNA sequence: TGTGCCAGCAGCTTAGTGGGTGAACTCTCCTACGAGCAGTACTTC. V usage is TRBV7-9 and J usage is TRBJ2-7; D not resolved. Between the trimmed V and J ends, which lost 1 base and 0 bases, there was a span of 10 bases. Per germline, CDR1 SEHNR and CDR2 FQNEAQ (reference sequence). There are 15 residues in the CDR3.

The J gene is TRBJ1-2, the V gene TRBV12-3 or TRBV12-4; D is ambiguous. The CDR3 has 12 amino acids. Trimming removed 4 bases at V and 8 bases at J, with 11 bases between. The CDR3 DNA sequence: TGTGCCAGCAGTTCCACGGGGTTCGGCTACACCTTC. It specifies CASSSTGFGYTF.

In its sample, this clonotype was seen many times. The chain links TRBV7-2 to TRBJ1-1; the D is unclear. Germline lookup yields CDR1 SGHTA and CDR2 FQGNSA. V was clipped by 5 bases and J by 1 base, with 14 bases between them. The CDR3 length is 15 residues. The CDR3 nucleotides read TGTGCCAGCAGCAAAGTTGGCACCTCGAACACTGAAGCTTTCTTT. This gives the protein CASSKVGTSNTEAFF.

There are a few counts of this clonotype. The chain carries TRBV7-9 and TRBJ1-1; perhaps TRBD1 as D (5 bases). Germline CDR1 is SEHNR and CDR2 is FQNEAQ (reference sequence). This CDR3 has 12 amino acids. Trimming stripped 3 bases from V and 10 bases from J, with 12 bases between. CDR3 amino acids: CASSLGDPGAFF. The CDR3 DNA is TGTGCCAGCAGCTTGGGGGACCCGGGAGCTTTCTTT.

There are many counts of this clonotype. This chain connects TRBV14 to TRBJ2-1; D may match TRBD1 or TRBD2 (6 bases each). The length of the CDR3 is 15 residues. Germline V gene data show CDR1 as SGHDN and CDR2 as FVKESK. The germline V and J ends were trimmed by 5 bases and 8 bases, with 19 bases remaining between them. This CDR3 is CASSDSGWRGDEQFF. For the CDR3, the DNA is TGTGCCAGCAGCGATTCAGGTTGGAGGGGGGATGAGCAGTTCTTC. Variable domain in full (rest from reference TRBV14 and TRBJ2-1): EAGVTQFPSHSVIEKGQTVTLRCDPISGHDNLYWYRRVMGKEIKFLLHFVKESKQDESGMPNNRFLAERTGGTYSTLKVQPAELEDSGVYFCASSDSGWRGDEQFFGPGTRLTVL.

This clonotype showed up many times. This chain connects TRBV4-1 to TRBJ1-5; no firm D call. Germline CDR1 is MGHRA and CDR2 is YSYEKL. The CDR3 contains 14 residues. Deletions cut 2 bases from V and 3 bases from J, with 8 bases between. The CDR3 DNA reads as TGCGCCAGCAGCCAAATAGGGTCCAATCAGCCCCAGCATTTT. Residues: CASSQIGSNQPQHF.

By share, this clonotype ranks as medium-sized. The gene calls are TRBV11-2 and TRBJ2-7; perhaps TRBD1 as D (5 bases). CDR3 length: 12 amino acids. Per the germline V gene, CDR1 is SGHAT and CDR2 is FQNNGV. Deletions cut 1 base from V and 5 bases from J, with 6 bases between. The CDR3 sequence is CASSLAGNEQYF. The CDR3 DNA sequence: TGTGCCAGCAGCTTAGCAGGGAACGAGCAGTACTTC.

This clonotype appeared a single time. J is TRBJ2-7 and V is TRBV2, with 8 positions matching TRBD1. CDR1 is SNHLY and CDR2 is FYNNEI in the germline V gene. The length of the CDR3 is 13 residues. Unmatched junction bases numbered 9, after V lost 9 bases and J lost 5 bases. This CDR3 reads CARRGTGRNEQYF. CDR3 nucleotide sequence: TGTGCCAGGAGAGGGACAGGTCGGAACGAGCAGTACTTC.

This chain links TRBV5-4 with TRBJ1-1; TRBD1 might be the D (6 bases). The CDR3 consists of 16 residues. The V gene lost 7 bases and the J gene lost 4 bases, with 23 bases spanning the gap. The germline gives CDR1 SGHNT, CDR2 YYREEE (reference sequence). CDR3 in amino acids: CASRPDFGGTGTEAFF. DNA of the CDR3: TGTGCCAGCCGACCCGATTTTGGGGGCACTGGCACTGAAGCTTTCTTT.

The CDR3 reads CASSRQGEGEQYF. The CDR3 DNA follows: TGTGCCAGCAGTCGACAGGGTGAAGGCGAGCAGTACTTC. V and J are TRBV6-1 and TRBJ2-7, with 7 bases that match TRBD1. The J segment lost 6 bases and the V segment lost 5 bases, leaving 7 bases of the junction unmatched. In germline, CDR1 is MNHNS, CDR2 SASEGT. The CDR3 length is 13 residues.

This clonotype turned up a few times. The V call is TRBV6-1, the J call TRBJ2-7; the D call may be TRBD1 or TRBD2 (5 bases each). The V and J ends lost 10 bases and 3 bases respectively, with 13 bases between them. Per the germline V gene, CDR1 is MNHNS and CDR2 is SASEGT. The CDR3 is 12 amino acids. This chain's CDR3 is CATRGRFYEQYF. In nucleotides, the CDR3 is TGTGCCACTAGGGGACGGTTCTACGAGCAGTACTTC.

Concerning this clonotype: A junction boundary mismatches the germline segment, possibly from a read error. The chain employs TRBV4-1 and TRBJ2-7; no definite D call. The CDR3 covers 14 residues. The germline V gene encodes CDR1 MGHRA and CDR2 YSYEKL. The CDR3 DNA follows: TGCGCCAGCAACCAAGTTGGCAAAATCTACGAGCAGTACTTC. The encoded protein is CASNQVGKIYEQYF.

This clonotype was counted ten times or more. This sequence joins TRBV6-1 and TRBJ1-6, with a possible D match to TRBD1 (5 bases). The CDR3 has 15 residues. CDR1 is MNHNS and CDR2 is SASEGT in the germline V gene. V lost 6 bases, J lost 5 bases, and 14 bases lay in between. The CDR3: CASRVADTHNSPLHF. The CDR3 DNA reads as TGTGCCAGCAGGGTAGCGGACACCCATAATTCACCCCTCCACTTT.

In this sample, this clonotype turned up many times. V usage is TRBV7-9 and J usage is TRBJ2-3, with unresolved D. The CDR3 is 15 residues long. CDR1 is SEHNR, CDR2 FQNEAQ, per germline (reference sequence). Deletions cut 5 bases from V and 3 bases from J, with 15 bases between. CDR3 amino acids: CASSPPSLGTDTQYF. The CDR3 nucleotides are TGTGCCAGCAGCCCACCCTCCCTAGGGACAGATACGCAGTATTTT.

There are many counts of this clonotype. This sequence joins TRBV7-9 and TRBJ2-1; 10 bases align to TRBD1. This CDR3 has 15 amino acids. V lost 0 bases and J lost 7; bases outside the gene matches: 3. Germline loops: CDR1 SEHNR, CDR2 FQNEAQ (reference sequence). In DNA, the CDR3 is TGTGCCAGCAGCTTAGCGGGGACAGGGGTGAATGAGCAGTTCTTC. This translates into CASSLAGTGVNEQFF.

Comments on this clonotype: This may be a read error, as it is one base from a much larger clone. This chain links TRBV20-1 with TRBJ2-7, with D perhaps matching TRBD1 (6 bases). V was trimmed by 3 bases and J by 2 bases, leaving 14 bases between them. Germline CDR1 is DFQATT and CDR2 is SNEGSKA (reference sequence). The CDR3 length is 14 residues. In nucleotides, the CDR3 is TGCAGTGCTAGTGGGCAGGGGAATACCTACGAGCAGTACTTC. This encodes CSASGQGNTYEQYF.

The chain recombines TRBV7-2 with TRBJ2-7; 9 nucleotides agree with TRBD1. From germline, CDR1 is SGHTA and CDR2 FQGNSA. The CDR3 loop spans 15 amino acids. The V and J ends lost 5 bases and 3 bases, in that order; junction bases with no gene match: 8. CDR3 protein: CASSPRDRANYEQYF. CDR3 nucleotide sequence: TGTGCCAGCAGCCCCAGGGACAGGGCGAACTACGAGCAGTACTTC. Drawing the rest from reference TRBV7-2 and TRBJ2-7, the complete variable domain is GAGVSQSPSNKVTEKGKDVELRCDPISGHTALYWYRQSLGQGLEFLIYFQGNSAPDKSGLPSDRFSAERTGGSVSTLTIQRTQQEDSAVYLCASSPRDRANYEQYFGPGTRLTVT.

J is TRBJ1-2 and V is TRBV29-1; TRBD1 aligns across 11 bases. The CDR3 runs to 14 residues. J lost 4 bases, V lost 6 bases, and 7 bases had no gene match. Germline loops: CDR1 SQVTM, CDR2 ANQGSEA. The CDR3: CSVIGQGAFYGYTF. The CDR3 bases are TGCAGCGTCATCGGACAGGGGGCTTTCTATGGCTACACCTTC. Filled out from reference TRBV29-1 and TRBJ1-2, the complete variable domain reads SAVISQKPSRDICQRGTSLTIQCQVDSQVTMMFWYRQQPGQSLTLIATANQGSEATYESGFVIDKFPISRPNLTFSTLTVSNMSPEDSSIYLCSVIGQGAFYGYTFGSGTRLTVV.

The CDR3 DNA sequence: TGTGCCAGTACCGGGACAGGGAGAGGAGACACCATATATTTT. This translates into CASTGTGRGDTIYF. The gene calls are TRBV19 and TRBJ1-3, with 9 bases matching TRBD1. CDR1 and CDR2 from the germline V gene are LNHDA and SQIVND (reference sequence). The CDR3 covers 14 residues. Trimming removed 7 bases from V and 8 bases from J; junction bases left unmatched: 9.

The V and J genes are TRBV27 and TRBJ1-2; TRBD1 aligns across 9 bases. V trimming: 1 base; J trimming: 7 bases; junction bases outside the gene matches: 7. This CDR3 spans 15 amino acids. Per the germline V gene, CDR1 is MNHEY and CDR2 is SMNVEV (reference sequence). The CDR3 loop reads CASSLFVQGAGGYTF. The CDR3, as DNA: TGTGCCAGCAGTTTATTCGTACAGGGGGCGGGTGGCTACACCTTC.

This clonotype came up many times. The rearrangement joins TRBV5-1 to TRBJ1-2; the D gene is possibly TRBD1 (5 bases). The length of the CDR3 is 14 residues. In germline, CDR1 is SGHRS, CDR2 YFSETQ. V lost 2 bases, J lost 4 bases, and 12 bases lay in between. Here the CDR3 reads CASSFLGGTYGYTF. CDR3 DNA sequence: TGCGCCAGCAGCTTCCTGGGGGGGACCTATGGCTACACCTTC.